This record concerns one T cell receptor beta chain sequence. Its specific antigen is unknown. Base qualities are missing; no much larger clone stands one base away. This specimen comes from a study of shared clonotypes between healthy human individuals (TCRdb year 2020). Study-wide context: Two women and three men aged 18 to 49 years were included in the cohort. Between about 0.94 and 8.9 billion PBMCs per donor were obtained by leukapheresis. Per donor, three plates each were used for CD4 naive and CD4 memory, two for CD8 naive, and one for CD8 memory. To estimate repertoire size and how much clonotypes are shared between individuals, the study performed deep sequencing of blood TCR repertoires from roughly five healthy adults. Libraries were prepared and TCR repertoires were sequenced by different laboratories using diverse techniques, in order to increase sequencing depth and limit assay-specific biases.

From a lookup of the germline V gene (reference sequence), CDR1 and CDR2 are MNHEY and SMNVEV. From cysteine to phenylalanine, the CDR3 is 15 amino acids long. Only the CDR3 part of the read is kept: 45 bases, read in frame from the first base. The germline ends are 13 bases apart after V is trimmed by 7 bases and J by 0 bases. Overall study outcomes, separate from this receptor: Across a handful of donors, about 5.2% of naive CD4, 3.5% of naive CD8, roughly 2.3% of memory CD4, and 0.4% of memory CD8 clonotypes were shared. Sampling was restricted to blood, and TCR repertoires in tissues likely differ from the TCR repertoires found in blood. Estimated clonotype richness was generally larger for naive than for memory subsets. Incomplete sequencing was indicated by rarefaction of sorted-subset datasets, despite the large sequencing depth. Clonotypes shared by all four sorted-subset donors showed higher generation probabilities than non-shared clonotypes. Pairwise subsampling led to the expectation that sequencing depth would affect the degree of clonotype sharing among donors. Because the study included a small number of donors, the genetic and exposure-history diversity represented was limited.

Using the deep immunoSEQ assay, TCR CDR3 regions were amplified from genomic DNA by multiplex PCR. Genomic DNA extracted from each cell subset was distributed evenly over all wells of several immunoSEQ 96-well plates, and each plate served as one replicate. For sorted subsets, each replicate PCR was loaded with 200 ng genomic DNA, equivalent to 30,000 or so T cell genomes. Purified libraries were measured with a Qubit 3.0 fluorometer, size-checked on a Bioanalyzer 2100, and measured again with the KAPA Library Quantification kit. Every immunoSEQ 96-well plate was sequenced on a dedicated single-read 150-cycle Illumina NextSeq 550 flow cell. The authors' analysis ran thus. Because the immunoSEQ output held only junctional sequences and lacked quality scores, the filtering could not match the filtering applied to full-length reads. To assign V/J genes and CDR3, sequences were annotated using PyIR, a Python wrapper for IgBLAST v1.9, with IMGT germline references. Any read was removed if the V/J assignment was weak (E-value above 1e-6), the CDR3 was missing, or the read contained stop codons, out-of-frame junctions, or ambiguous translated residues. V3J clonotypes were defined by identical inferred V gene, J gene, and CDR3 amino acid sequence. To compute the percentage overlap between repertoires, the number of shared unique clonotypes was divided by the size of the smaller repertoire. RTK rarefaction, the Chao1 estimator, and Recon v2.1 estimates of unobserved clonotypes were used to assess repertoire richness. Generation probabilities for all TCRbeta clonotypes obtained by the gDNA method from a handful of donors were computed using OLGA. TCRdb provides this immuneACCESS table in a form limited to in-frame rearrangements. Some clones are lacking; in checked studies, under half of them reflect an unresolved V gene, and why the rest are absent is not known. The V and J calls and clone size come from that table; D and trimming were worked out from the DNA. Counted in this sample were 2.5 million or so clones; approximately 94% of them appeared once. The ten largest clones add up to about 0.13% of the sample.

Healthy HIV-negative adults with no recently reported acute infections or vaccinations were included as donors. All donors were Caucasian adults living in Nashville, Tennessee, USA. Magnetic negative selection was used to enrich CD4+ T cells, after which naive cells were positively selected on CD45RA and the negative fraction became the memory subset. Blood was obtained by leukapheresis, after which PBMCs were separated by Ficoll-Histopaque density gradient centrifugation and cryopreserved in liquid nitrogen vapor phase. Purity and quantity of every magnetically sorted T cell population were checked by analytical flow cytometry. Genomic DNA was isolated from each sorted fraction and quantified by UV absorbance on a Nanodrop 2000c.

The rearranged segments are TRBV27 and TRBJ1-5; TRBD1 is perhaps the D gene, given 5 matching bases. The sequenced sample consisted of naive CD4+ T cells sorted from blood. The cell subset or site label, read with the paper, signifies: CD45RA+ positively selected. The TCR comes from a man aged 18 to 30 in good health. The nucleotides are TGTGCCAGCATGAGGGTCAGGGATAGCAATCAGCCCCAGCATTTT. Protein translation: CASMRVRDSNQPQHF.